There are many counts of the clone carrying this TCR beta chain. Its antigen is unidentified. Amplification targeted TCR beta CDR3 regions from RNA transcripts. The study used the HTBI primer set for a first-round RT-PCR of the TCR CDR3. TCRdb reprocessed the multiplex PCR reads with MiXCR, giving one entry per CDR3 protein. The sample lists hundreds of thousands of distinct CDR3 sequences; around a sixth were seen once. The sample is drawn from a study of T cells in Graves' hyperthyroidism and ophthalmopathy. Findings and limits, study-wide: Most thyroid-expanded clonotypes above 0.001 were also found in blood.

Fresh peripheral blood, more than 8 ml of it, supplied the PBMCs. This receptor was identified in a woman aged 45-65 years with Graves' hyperthyroidism that later progressed to Graves' ophthalmopathy. The sequenced material came from blood.

The CDR3 loop is CASSLALIGQGKAFF. The CDR3 nucleotides are TGTGCCAGCAGCTTAGCGCTCATAGGACAGGGTAAAGCTTTCTTT. The gene calls are TRBV7-8 and TRBJ1-1, with TRBD1 matching over 8 bases. V dropped 0 bases and J dropped 9; count of bases not matched to a gene: 9. Germline CDR1 reads SGHVS; CDR2 reads FQNEAQ. This CDR3 is 15 amino acids long.